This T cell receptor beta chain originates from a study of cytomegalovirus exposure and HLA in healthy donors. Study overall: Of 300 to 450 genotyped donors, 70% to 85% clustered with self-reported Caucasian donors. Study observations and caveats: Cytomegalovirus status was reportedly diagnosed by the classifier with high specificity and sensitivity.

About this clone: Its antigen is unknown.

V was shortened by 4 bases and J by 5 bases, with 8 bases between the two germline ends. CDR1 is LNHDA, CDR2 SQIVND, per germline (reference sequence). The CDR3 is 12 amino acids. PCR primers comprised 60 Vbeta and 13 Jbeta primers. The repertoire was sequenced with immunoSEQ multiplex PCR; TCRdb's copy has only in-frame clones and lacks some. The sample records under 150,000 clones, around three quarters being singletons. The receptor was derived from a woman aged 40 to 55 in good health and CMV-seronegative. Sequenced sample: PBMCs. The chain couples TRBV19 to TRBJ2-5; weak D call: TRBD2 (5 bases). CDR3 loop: CASSTSRETQYF. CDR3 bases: TGTGCCAGTAGTACTAGCAGGGAGACCCAGTACTTC.